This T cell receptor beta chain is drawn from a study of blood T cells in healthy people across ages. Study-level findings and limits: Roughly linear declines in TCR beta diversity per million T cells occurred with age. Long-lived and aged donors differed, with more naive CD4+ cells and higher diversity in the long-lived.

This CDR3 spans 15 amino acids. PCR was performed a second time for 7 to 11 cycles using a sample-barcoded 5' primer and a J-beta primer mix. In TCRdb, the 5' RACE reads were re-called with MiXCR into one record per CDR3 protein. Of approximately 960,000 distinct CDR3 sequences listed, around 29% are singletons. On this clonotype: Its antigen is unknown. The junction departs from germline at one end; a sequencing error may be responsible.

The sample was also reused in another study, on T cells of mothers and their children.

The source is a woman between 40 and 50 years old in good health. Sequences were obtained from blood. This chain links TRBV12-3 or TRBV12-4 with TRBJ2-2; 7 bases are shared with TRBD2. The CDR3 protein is CTSSPPGLYTGELFF. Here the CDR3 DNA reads TGTACCAGCAGCCCGCCGGGACTATACACCGGGGAGCTGTTTTTT.